A selection of T cell receptor beta chains follows, all from one sample in a study of metastatic and nonmetastatic thyroid tumors. Through MiXCR, TCRdb re-clonotyped the PCR reads. The table lists approximately 38,000 clones, roughly 27% of them singletons, with 9.6% in the top ten. Input material: blood. These receptors came from a female donor with papillary thyroid cancer or a benign thyroid nodule (not recorded which). Some clones in this sample may be carry-over from other donors' samples. Each CDR3 is given with its conserved first and last residue. The D gene is left open where the match is weak. The size field is filled for only some rows; it gives once, few, many or a size class.

NA	TRBJ1-1	NA	TRBV6-2/TRBV6-3	CASSYPLTLSRGLNTEAFF	TGTGCCAGCAGTTACCCCCTGACTCTTTCAAGGGGATTGAACACTGAAGCTTTCTTT
NA	TRBJ2-7	NA	TRBV7-2	CASSRTALGYEQYF	TGTGCCAGCAGCCGGACAGCCCTAGGCTACGAGCAGTACTTC
TRBD2	TRBJ2-5	many	TRBV20-1	CSATKGGVTQYF	TGCAGTGCTACGAAGGGAGGGGTGACCCAGTACTTC
NA	TRBJ2-6	NA	TRBV3-1	CASSPDGTGANVLTF	TGTGCCAGCAGCCCAGACGGGACCGGTGCCAACGTCCTGACTTTC
NA	TRBJ2-6	few	TRBV6-4	CASSPDGTSGANVLTF	TGTGCCAGCAGCCCAGATGGGACGTCTGGGGCCAACGTCCTGACTTTC
NA	TRBJ2-5	many	TRBV7-3	CASSLIRGPKQFETQYF	TGTGCCAGCAGCTTAATACGGGGGCCTAAGCAGTTCGAGACCCAGTACTTC
TRBD1	TRBJ2-7	NA	TRBV7-2	CASTLAAGQGASYEQYF	TGTGCCAGCACCCTAGCGGCGGGACAGGGGGCTTCCTACGAGCAGTACTTC
NA	TRBJ1-4	many	TRBV28	CASSFTTNEKLFF	TGTGCCAGCAGTTTCACAACTAATGAAAAACTGTTTTTT
NA	TRBJ1-1	many	TRBV9	CASSVGVENTEAFF	TGTGCCAGCAGCGTGGGGGTAGAGAACACTGAAGCTTTCTTT
TRBD1	TRBJ1-5	many	TRBV6-1	CASNEGTGQPQHF	TGTGCCAGCAACGAGGGGACAGGTCAGCCCCAGCATTTT
NA	TRBJ2-7	NA	TRBV11-2	CASSLEVLYEQYF	TGTGCCAGCAGCTTAGAGGTACTCTACGAGCAGTACTTC
NA	TRBJ1-1	many	TRBV12-3/TRBV12-4	CASSLSGRIMNTEAFF	TGTGCCAGCAGTTTAAGTGGGAGGATCATGAACACTGAAGCTTTCTTT
NA	TRBJ2-2	NA	TRBV11-2	CASSLAELTNTGELFF	TGTGCCAGCAGCCTGGCTGAGTTAACCAACACCGGGGAGCTGTTTTTT
TRBD2	TRBJ2-3	NA	TRBV20-1	CSASPLGPTSGSPSTDTQYF	TGCAGTGCTAGCCCATTGGGGCCGACTAGCGGGAGCCCTAGCACAGATACGCAGTATTTT
NA	TRBJ2-7	once	TRBV5-1	CASSFSGTAAEQYF	TGCGCCAGCAGCTTCTCCGGGACGGCGGCCGAGCAGTACTTC
TRBD2	TRBJ2-7	many	TRBV18	CASSLGLADAYEQYF	TGTGCCAGCTCACTGGGACTAGCGGATGCCTACGAGCAGTACTTC
TRBD1	TRBJ2-7	NA	TRBV18	CASSPRWDSTYEQYF	TGTGCCAGCTCACCTCGTTGGGACAGTACCTACGAGCAGTACTTC
NA	TRBJ1-1	few	TRBV4-1	CASSQGVGGTEAFF	TGCGCCAGCAGCCAAGGGGTGGGGGGTACTGAAGCTTTCTTT
NA	TRBJ1-1	NA	TRBV6-1	CASSLTENTEAFF	TGTGCCAGCAGTCTGACAGAAAACACTGAAGCTTTCTTT
TRBD1	TRBJ2-3	NA	TRBV2	CASSGDRISTDTQYF	TGTGCCAGCAGTGGGGACAGGATAAGCACAGATACGCAGTATTTT
TRBD1	TRBJ2-7	many	TRBV5-8	CASSSGDRGYEQYF	TGTGCCAGCAGCTCCGGGGACAGGGGTTACGAGCAGTACTTC
TRBD2	TRBJ2-1	many	TRBV20-1	CSAPPVSGFGNEQFF	TGCAGTGCTCCCCCGGTTAGCGGGTTCGGGAATGAGCAGTTCTTC
NA	TRBJ2-7	many	TRBV3-1	CASSPDRHEQYF	TGTGCCAGCAGCCCCGACAGGCACGAGCAGTACTTC
NA	TRBJ2-5	NA	TRBV30	CAWSLTRKETQYF	TGTGCCTGGAGTTTGACTAGAAAAGAGACCCAGTACTTC
TRBD1	TRBJ2-1	many	TRBV2	CASMPGGSYNEQFF	TGTGCCTCCATGCCAGGGGGCTCCTACAATGAGCAGTTCTTC
NA	TRBJ1-5	NA	TRBV2	CASSEAYYGQPQHF	TGTGCCAGCAGTGAAGCGTATTACGGTCAGCCCCAGCATTTT
NA	TRBJ1-1	NA	TRBV6-2/TRBV6-3	CASSYSISRGFPMNTEAFF	TGTGCCAGCAGTTACTCGATTAGTAGGGGGTTCCCTATGAACACTGAAGCTTTCTTT
NA	TRBJ2-1	NA	TRBV20-1	CSAREYGRGLNEQFF	TGCAGTGCTAGAGAATACGGGAGGGGGCTCAATGAGCAGTTCTTC
NA	TRBJ2-3	many	TRBV10-3	CAISESLLAGGADTQYF	TGTGCCATCAGTGAGTCGCTGCTAGCCGGAGGGGCAGATACGCAGTATTTT
TRBD2	TRBJ2-2	many	TRBV5-1	CASSPLLAGGQTGELFF	TGCGCCAGCAGCCCCCTACTAGCGGGGGGGCAAACCGGGGAGCTGTTTTTT
NA	TRBJ1-2	many	TRBV6-2/TRBV6-3	CASSPPRDTGYTF	TGTGCCAGCAGTCCGCCCCGGGACACCGGCTACACCTTC
NA	TRBJ2-1	few	TRBV20-1	CSAIDQGAPLNEQFF	TGCAGTGCTATAGATCAGGGCGCCCCGTTGAATGAGCAGTTCTTC
NA	TRBJ1-4	many	TRBV30	CAWSNVITANNEEREKLFF	TGTGCCTGGAGTAATGTCATCACAGCGAACAATGAAGAGCGTGAAAAACTGTTTTTT
TRBD1	TRBJ2-7	many	TRBV11-1	CASSLNLGRGSSYEQYF	TGTGCCAGCAGCTTAAATTTAGGCAGGGGGAGCTCCTACGAGCAGTACTTC
NA	TRBJ1-5	many	TRBV19	CASRGGTGQPQHF	TGTGCCAGCCGGGGGGGCACGGGGCAGCCCCAGCATTTT
NA	TRBJ1-6	many	TRBV5-1	CASSPAGNSPLHF	TGCGCCAGCAGCCCCGCCGGAAATTCACCCCTCCACTTT
TRBD1	TRBJ1-6	medium-sized	TRBV3-1	CASSQPQGAYNSPLHF	TGTGCCAGCAGCCAGCCCCAGGGGGCGTATAATTCACCCCTCCACTTT
NA	TRBJ2-3	many	TRBV10-1	CATSFYCRDGQQNTDTQYF	TGCGCCACCTCATTTTACTGCCGGGACGGACAACAGAACACAGATACGCAGTATTTT
NA	TRBJ1-5	few	TRBV6-2/TRBV6-3	CARSPGGLLNEPKHF	TGTGCCAGAAGCCCGGGGGGTCTGCTAAATGAGCCCAAGCATTTT
NA	TRBJ1-2	NA	TRBV6-1	CASSSASSAYGYTF	TGTGCCAGCAGTTCCGCTTCCTCTGCCTATGGCTACACCTTC
NA	TRBJ2-7	once	TRBV5-1	CASSFYTQTTFYEQYF	TGCGCCAGCAGCTTTTATACGCAAACAACGTTCTACGAGCAGTACTTC
TRBD1	TRBJ1-1	many	TRBV5-1	CASSQQGGVEAFF	TGCGCCAGCAGCCAGCAGGGGGGGGTTGAAGCTTTCTTT